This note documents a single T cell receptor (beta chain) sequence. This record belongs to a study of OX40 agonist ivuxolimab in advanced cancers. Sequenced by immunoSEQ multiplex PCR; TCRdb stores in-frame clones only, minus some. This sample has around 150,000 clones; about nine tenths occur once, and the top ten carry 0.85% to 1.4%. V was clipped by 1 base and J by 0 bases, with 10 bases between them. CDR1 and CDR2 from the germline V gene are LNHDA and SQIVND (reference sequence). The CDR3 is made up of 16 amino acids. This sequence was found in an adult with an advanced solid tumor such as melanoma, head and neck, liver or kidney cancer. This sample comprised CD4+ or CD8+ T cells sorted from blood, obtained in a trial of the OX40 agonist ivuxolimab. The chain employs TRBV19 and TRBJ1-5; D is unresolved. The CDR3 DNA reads TGTGCCAGTAGTATAGGGAACAGCTATAGCAATCAGCCCCAGCATTTT. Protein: CASSIGNSYSNQPQHF.